These 3 T cell receptor beta chains share one sample of origin, sequenced in a study of blood T cells in healthy people across ages. Next came a second PCR, run for about 6 to 12 cycles, which used a sample-barcoded 5' primer along with a J-beta primer mix. TCRdb re-analysed the 5' RACE reads in MiXCR, keeping a single row per CDR3 protein. Among 550,000 to 650,000 distinct CDR3 sequences listed, about 30% were seen once. The sample comprised blood. These receptors were collected from a woman older than 75 in good health.

The chain combines TRBV28 with TRBJ1-1; D is uncertain. The CDR3 length is 11 residues. Per germline, CDR1 MDHEN and CDR2 SYDVKM. In nucleotides, the CDR3 is TGTGCAACTGACGCGGGCACTGAAGCTTTCTTT. It is translated as CATDAGTEAFF. Drawing the rest from reference TRBV28 and TRBJ1-1, the complete variable domain is DVKVTQSSRYLVKRTGEKVFLECVQDMDHENMFWYRQDPGLGLRLIYFSYDVKMKEKGDIPEGYSVSREKKERFSLILESASTNQTSMYLCATDAGTEAFFGQGTRLTVV.

Many counts were recorded for this clonotype. CDR3 amino acids: CSASPLQGGTYEQYF. Here the CDR3 DNA reads TGCAGTGCTAGTCCCCTCCAGGGGGGGACCTACGAGCAGTACTTC. This chain links TRBV20-1 with TRBJ2-7; D is perhaps TRBD1 or TRBD2 (7 bases each). The V end was cut by 3 bases, the J end by 2 bases, with 17 bases between. This CDR3 spans 15 amino acids. The germline CDR1 and CDR2 sequences are DFQATT and SNEGSKA (reference sequence).

As to this clonotype: Given a much more abundant clone one base away, this may be a read error. This CDR3 is CATSELGQGTGETQFF. CDR3 nucleotide sequence: TGTGCCACCAGTGAGTTGGGACAGGGGACCGGAGAGACCCAGTTCTTC. This rearrangement joins TRBV24-1 to TRBJ2-1; 10 nucleotides line up with TRBD1. Germline-derived CDR1 and CDR2 are KGHDR and SFDVKD. CDR3 length: 16 amino acids. V gave up 4 bases and J gave up 13 bases; unmatched junction bases: 15.